These 23 T cell receptor beta chains share one sample of origin, sequenced in a study of response to subunit inactivated influenza vaccine. TCRdb reprocessed the RT-PCR reads with MiXCR, giving one entry per CDR3 protein. The sample includes 300,000 to 350,000 distinct CDR3 sequences, just over 20% of them seen just once. This sample comprised PBMCs from blood, obtained less than 22 months after vaccination. These receptors originate from a man in his fifties or sixties who received an inactivated influenza vaccine.

The chain uses TRBV7-8 and TRBJ2-1; D assignment may be TRBD1 or TRBD2 (5 bases each). This CDR3 contains 16 residues. The ends were cut back, 1 base at V and 4 bases at J, with 14 bases in the middle. Germline V gene lookup returns CDR1 SGHVS and CDR2 FQNEAQ. The DNA for the CDR3 is TGTGCCAGCAGCTTAGGGGGACCCCCTCTTTACAATGAGCAGTTCTTC. Translation gives CASSLGGPPLYNEQFF.

The sample holds many counts of this clonotype. This sequence joins TRBV5-1 and TRBJ1-3; D may be TRBD1 (6 bases). Germline-derived CDR1 and CDR2 are SGHRS and YFSETQ. This CDR3 has 16 amino acids. The V gene lost 0 bases and the J gene lost 2 bases, with 12 bases spanning the gap. The CDR3 reads CASSLEATGPGNTIYF. The CDR3 coding sequence is TGCGCCAGCAGCTTGGAGGCGACAGGACCTGGAAACACCATATATTTT.

The rearrangement joins TRBV29-1 to TRBJ1-1, with D maybe TRBD1 (6 bases). The ends were cut back, 2 bases at V and 5 bases at J, with 18 bases in the middle. Germline V gene lookup returns CDR1 SQVTM and CDR2 ANQGSEA. The CDR3 totals 15 residues. CDR3 residues: CSVETQGLRGTEAFF. DNA of the CDR3: TGCAGCGTTGAAACTCAGGGTCTGAGGGGGACTGAAGCTTTCTTT.

V and J are TRBV29-1 and TRBJ2-7, with 8 positions matching TRBD2. CDR1 is SQVTM, CDR2 ANQGSEA, per germline. This CDR3 spans 15 amino acids. Trimming cost V 4 bases and J 4 bases; bases outside gene matches: 12. Written as DNA, the CDR3 is TGCAGCGTTGGTGTGAGACTAGCGCCCGGGTACGAGCAGTACTTC. This gives the protein CSVGVRLAPGYEQYF.

This clonotype was counted a few times. The chain couples TRBV5-1 to TRBJ2-1; 13 nucleotides match TRBD2. Germline values: CDR1 SGHRS, CDR2 YFSETQ. V lost 5 bases, J lost 9 bases, and 8 bases stayed unmatched. This CDR3 has 15 residues. This CDR3 reads CASSPTSGRALEQFF. DNA of the CDR3: TGCGCCAGCAGTCCCACTAGCGGGAGGGCCCTTGAGCAGTTCTTC.

This chain uses TRBV7-3 with TRBJ2-1; a weak D match, TRBD1 (5 bases). Germline V gene data show CDR1 as SGHTA and CDR2 as FQGTGA. The CDR3 has 14 amino acids. V was shortened by 1 base and J by 5 bases, with 9 bases between the two germline ends. In nucleotides, the CDR3 is TGTGCCAGCAGCTTAATGCCGGACAACAATGAGCAGTTCTTC. It encodes CASSLMPDNNEQFF.

This clonotype has just a few counts. The chain is built from TRBV5-1 and TRBJ1-2; possibly TRBD1 for D (6 bases). Germline values: CDR1 SGHRS, CDR2 YFSETQ. The CDR3 is made up of 12 amino acids. The V end lost 2 bases, the J end lost 6 bases, and 8 bases lay between the germline ends. The CDR3 loop is CASSFDRNGYTF. CDR3 nucleotide sequence: TGCGCCAGCAGCTTCGACAGGAATGGCTACACCTTC.

This rearrangement joins TRBV20-1 to TRBJ1-1, with D unclear. Per the germline V gene, CDR1 is DFQATT and CDR2 is SNEGSKA (reference sequence). This CDR3 region has 13 residues. The V end lost 5 bases, the J end lost 3 bases, and 13 bases lay between the germline ends. CDR3 DNA sequence: TGCAGTGCTTTCGATAGGGTGGACACTGAAGCTTTCTTT. Translating gives CSAFDRVDTEAFF.

The chain combines TRBV5-1 with TRBJ2-1, with a weak D call TRBD2 (5 bases). The CDR3 has 15 amino acids. Germline V gene sequence: CDR1 SGHRS, CDR2 YFSETQ. With 0 bases removed from V and 7 bases from J, the gap between germline ends came to 14 bases. CDR3 residues: CASSLGPSKRNEQFF. CDR3 DNA sequence: TGCGCCAGCAGCTTGGGTCCTAGCAAGAGGAATGAGCAGTTCTTC.

The chain uses TRBV20-1 and TRBJ1-5; 10 bases map to TRBD1. Germline CDR1 is DFQATT and CDR2 is SNEGSKA (reference sequence). The CDR3 contains 16 residues. V was clipped by 3 bases and J by 3 bases; unmatched bases: 8. DNA of the CDR3: TGCAGTGCTAGGTCAGGACAGGGGGGTTTCAATCAGCCCCAGCATTTT. This gives the protein CSARSGQGGFNQPQHF.

This chain joins TRBV5-5 and TRBJ1-4; the D gene is possibly TRBD1 (6 bases). The CDR3 has 15 amino acids. Germline V CDR1 and CDR2: SGHKS, YYEKEE (reference sequence). V was shortened by 0 bases and J by 7 bases, with 13 bases between the two germline ends. The CDR3 loop is CASSLDRAEGEKLFF. The DNA of the CDR3 is TGTGCCAGCAGCTTGGACAGGGCCGAGGGTGAAAAACTGTTTTTT. The entire variable domain, with the rest obtained from reference TRBV5-5 and TRBJ1-4, is as follows: DAGVTQSPTHLIKTRGQQVTLRCSPISGHKSVSWYQQVLGQGPQFIFQYYEKEERGRGNFPDRFSARQFPNYSSELNVNALLLGDSALYLCASSLDRAEGEKLFFGSGTQLSVL.

The chain recombines TRBV9 with TRBJ2-3; D is uncertain. The CDR3 has 12 residues. The germline V gene has CDR1 SGDLS and CDR2 YYNGEE. Trimming pared 3 bases from V and 6 bases from J, leaving 8 bases between. This CDR3 is CASSEASDTQYF. CDR3 sequence (DNA): TGTGCCAGCAGCGAGGCGTCCGATACGCAGTATTTT.

The chain couples TRBV5-1 to TRBJ2-1; 9 bases fit TRBD2. The ends lost 0 bases at V and 4 bases at J; junction bases unmatched: 5. The CDR3 extends over 16 amino acids. CDR1 and CDR2 (germline): SGHRS, YFSETQ. Here the CDR3 reads CASSLASGGTYNEQFF. The CDR3 nucleotides are TGCGCCAGCAGCTTGGCCAGCGGGGGGACTTACAATGAGCAGTTCTTC.

The V call is TRBV28, the J call TRBJ1-1; no reliable D call. The CDR3 runs to 13 residues. Per germline, CDR1 MDHEN and CDR2 SYDVKM. The V and J ends lost 3 bases and 2 bases respectively, with 7 bases between them. CDR3 nucleotides: TGTGCCAGCAGTTTCCTAATCAACACTGAAGCTTTCTTT. Its protein product is CASSFLINTEAFF.

V gene TRBV6-5 combines with J gene TRBJ2-6; 9 bases match TRBD1. This CDR3 has 16 amino acids. V lost 5 bases and J lost 4; bases outside the gene matches: 6. Germline CDR1 is MNHEY and CDR2 is SVGAGI. This CDR3 reads CASSHGTGLGANVLTF. The CDR3 coding sequence is TGTGCCAGCAGTCACGGGACAGGGCTCGGGGCCAACGTCCTGACTTTC.

This clonotype appeared a few times. This chain joins TRBV6-2 or TRBV6-3 and TRBJ1-2, with D possibly matching TRBD1 (5 bases). Trimming removed 3 bases at V and 8 bases at J, with 19 bases between. This CDR3 spans 15 amino acids. Germline CDR1 reads MNHEY; CDR2 reads SVGEGT. CDR3 amino acids: CASSYGASGTRGYTF. The CDR3 region has the DNA TGTGCCAGCAGTTATGGGGCCTCAGGGACGAGAGGCTACACCTTC.

This clonotype was seen more than once but under ten times. The V gene is TRBV10-1, the J gene TRBJ1-1; D perhaps matches TRBD1 (6 bases). Germline assignment: CDR1 WNHNN and CDR2 SYGVQD (reference sequence). V was cut by 10 bases and J by 0 bases, with 12 bases left in between. The CDR3 is 13 residues long. The CDR3 protein is CATRQDMNTEAFF. CDR3 in DNA: TGCGCCACGCGACAGGACATGAACACTGAAGCTTTCTTT.

The chain couples TRBV6-1 to TRBJ1-6; possibly TRBD1 for D (6 bases). Germline V gives CDR1 MNHNS, CDR2 SASEGT. V was pared by 6 bases and J by 9 bases, with 15 bases between. This CDR3 is built from 14 residues. The CDR3 DNA is TGTGCCAGCAGCAACAGGGTCGAATCTTCACCCCTCCACTTT. Translation gives CASSNRVESSPLHF.

There are a few counts of this clonotype. The chain is built from TRBV7-6 and TRBJ2-2; 7 nucleotides line up with TRBD2. CDR3 length: 16 residues. After removal of 1 base from V and 1 base from J, the junction contained 3 bases not matched to a gene. CDR1 and CDR2 (germline): SGHVS, FNYEAQ. CDR3 sequence: CASSLVPGGNTGELFF. CDR3 in DNA: TGTGCCAGCAGCTTAGTTCCGGGGGGGAACACCGGGGAGCTGTTTTTT.

Turning to this clonotype: A much larger clone differs from this one at a single base, so this may be a read error. The chain is built from TRBV25-1 and TRBJ1-1; 7 bases match TRBD1. Germline CDR1 reads MGHDK; CDR2 reads SYGVNS. CDR3 size: 14 residues. DNA for the CDR3: TGTGCCAGCAGGTTAGGGGGCGGAGGGACTGCAGCTTTCTTT. Translating gives CASRLGGGGTAAFF.

This chain connects TRBV19 to TRBJ1-2; D uncertain. Trimming left V 3 bases short and J 4 bases short, with 21 bases between. There are 17 residues in the CDR3. Germline lookup yields CDR1 LNHDA and CDR2 SQIVND (reference sequence). Here the CDR3 DNA reads TGTGCCAGTAGTATCCTTGATCCTCTGTTGGAGGGCTATGGCTACACCTTC. It encodes CASSILDPLLEGYGYTF.

J is TRBJ1-2 and V is TRBV4-3; D is uncertain. Trimming removed 1 base at V and 8 bases at J, with 11 bases between. Germline V CDR1 and CDR2: LGHNA, YSLEER. This CDR3 is 13 amino acids long. CDR3 loop: CASSQVPELGYTF. CDR3 nucleotides: TGCGCCAGCAGCCAAGTCCCAGAGTTGGGCTACACCTTC.

This clonotype was seen only a few times. V usage is TRBV5-1 and J usage is TRBJ2-7; TRBD2 agrees at 10 bases. Losses at the gene ends were 0 bases for V and 0 bases for J; bases not matched to a gene: 6. The CDR3 has 17 residues. Germline V gives CDR1 SGHRS, CDR2 YFSETQ. The CDR3 sequence: CASSLVSGRTNSYEQYF. In DNA form, the CDR3 reads TGCGCCAGCAGCTTGGTTAGCGGGAGGACGAACTCCTACGAGCAGTACTTC.